The 14 T cell receptor beta chains below come from one sample, sequenced in a study of OX40 agonist ivuxolimab in advanced cancers. Profiling relied on immunoSEQ multiplex PCR, and the TCRdb table lists in-frame clones only, not all of them. Of under 75,000 clones in the sample, about 88% were seen once. The source material was CD4+ or CD8+ T cells sorted from blood, sampled in a trial of the OX40 agonist ivuxolimab. The source is an adult with an advanced solid tumor such as melanoma, head and neck, liver or kidney cancer.

The chain joins TRBV18 to TRBJ2-7; D gene uncertain. Trimming removed 5 bases at V and 4 bases at J, with 12 bases between. CDR1 and CDR2 from the germline V gene are KGHSH and LQKENI. CDR3 size: 13 residues. CDR3 sequence: CASSERQNYEQYF. The DNA of the CDR3 is TGTGCCAGCTCAGAACGGCAGAATTACGAGCAGTACTTC.

The genes are TRBV6-5 and TRBJ1-2; no definite D call. V gave up 0 bases and J gave up 2 bases, with 10 bases separating them. This CDR3 contains 15 residues. Germline lookup yields CDR1 MNHEY and CDR2 SVGAGI. DNA for the CDR3: TGTGCCAGCAGTTACTCGGGGTTTACCAACTATGGCTACACCTTC. Translated: CASSYSGFTNYGYTF.

This clone was recorded once. The chain recombines TRBV18 with TRBJ2-7, with D possibly being TRBD1 or TRBD2 (5 bases each). The V gene's germline CDR1 is KGHSH and CDR2 LQKENI. The CDR3 loop spans 16 amino acids. The germline V and J ends were trimmed by 3 bases and 5 bases, with 20 bases remaining between them. CDR3 loop: CASSPRRDLQGNEQYF. The CDR3 DNA is TGTGCCAGCTCACCCCGACGGGACCTTCAAGGTAACGAGCAGTACTTC.

V is TRBV5-8 and J is TRBJ1-1; D is ambiguous. Trimming removed 2 bases from V and 3 bases from J, with 11 bases in between. CDR3 length equals 14 residues. Germline CDR1 SGHTS, CDR2 YDEGEE. The CDR3 is CASSFGMRHTEAFF. The CDR3 coding sequence is TGTGCCAGCAGCTTTGGTATGAGGCACACTGAAGCTTTCTTT. The variable domain in full, with the rest retrieved from reference TRBV5-8 and TRBJ1-1, is EAGVTQSPTHLIKTRGQQATLRCSPISGHTSVYWYQQALGLGLQFLLWYDEGEERNRGNFPPRFSGRQFPNYSSELNVNALELEDSALYLCASSFGMRHTEAFFGQGTRLTVV.

The chain uses TRBV7-2 and TRBJ1-2; the match to TRBD1 covers 9 bases. The CDR3 length is 16 residues. J lost 5 bases, V lost 0 bases, and 7 bases had no gene match. CDR1 is SGHTA, CDR2 FQGNSA, per germline. This CDR3 is CASSLATQGAGYGYTF. CDR3 DNA: TGTGCCAGCAGCTTAGCCACACAGGGGGCCGGATATGGCTACACCTTC.

This chain connects TRBV9 to TRBJ2-6; tentatively, D is TRBD1 (5 bases). From germline, CDR1 is SGDLS and CDR2 YYNGEE. V was clipped by 0 bases and J by 2 bases, with 6 bases between them. The CDR3 has 15 residues. The CDR3 DNA is TGTGCCAGCAGCGTAGAAGGGGCTGGGGCCAACGTCCTGACTTTC. Residues: CASSVEGAGANVLTF.

This chain links TRBV15 with TRBJ2-3; 7 nucleotides line up with TRBD2. V lost 0 bases and J lost 6; bases outside the gene matches: 12. This CDR3 has 17 amino acids. Per the germline V gene, CDR1 is LNHNV and CDR2 is YYDKDF (reference sequence). The CDR3 bases are TGTGCCACCAGCAGAGATTCCCGGCAGGGAGGGTGGGATACGCAGTATTTT. This encodes CATSRDSRQGGWDTQYF.

The chain employs TRBV18 and TRBJ2-2, with TRBD1 matching 10 bases. Germline CDR1 reads KGHSH; CDR2 reads LQKENI. The CDR3 sequence is 15 residues long. With 6 bases clipped from V and 4 bases from J, the junction kept 5 bases outside the gene matches. The CDR3 loop is CASSPGQGGTGELFF. The CDR3 region has the DNA TGTGCCAGCTCCCCCGGACAGGGGGGCACCGGGGAGCTGTTTTTT.

The V call is TRBV5-1, the J call TRBJ2-7, with D hard to call. The CDR3 extends over 14 amino acids. Trimming took off 0 bases at V and 0 bases at J, with 7 bases between the two ends. From germline, CDR1 is SGHRS and CDR2 YFSETQ. The DNA of the CDR3 is TGCGCCAGCAGCTTGGTTTTGAGCTCCTACGAGCAGTACTTC. It codes for CASSLVLSSYEQYF.

The chain joins TRBV6-1 to TRBJ2-7; 10 bases fit TRBD2. CDR3 size: 14 residues. Losses at the gene ends were 7 bases for V and 7 bases for J; bases not matched to a gene: 10. CDR1 and CDR2 from the germline V gene are MNHNS and SASEGT. The CDR3 DNA follows: TGTGCCAGCACCCCCAGGCTAGCGGGAGAAGAGCAGTACTTC. Protein product: CASTPRLAGEEQYF.

The V gene is TRBV5-4, the J gene TRBJ2-5, with 7 nucleotides matching TRBD1. The CDR3 covers 13 residues. Trimming cost V 4 bases and J 6 bases; bases outside gene matches: 6. Germline V gene lookup returns CDR1 SGHNT and CDR2 YYREEE (reference sequence). The CDR3 DNA follows: TGTGCCAGCAGCCTATCAGGGGGAAAGACCCAGTACTTC. Translation: CASSLSGGKTQYF.

This clone was detected only once. This chain links TRBV5-1 with TRBJ2-6; D call uncertain. From germline, CDR1 is SGHRS and CDR2 YFSETQ. V was cut by 4 bases and J by 1 base, with 12 bases left in between. CDR3 length: 16 residues. Here the CDR3 DNA reads TGCGCCAGCAGCGCCCCCGACGTATCTGGGGCCAACGTCCTGACTTTC. Translated: CASSAPDVSGANVLTF.

V usage is TRBV6-5 and J usage is TRBJ1-1; 8 bases match TRBD1. Looked up from germline, CDR1 is MNHEY and CDR2 is SVGAGI. This CDR3 has 11 amino acids. J lost 8 bases, V lost 5 bases, and 1 base had no gene match. The CDR3: CASSNRGEAFF. CDR3 nucleotides: TGTGCCAGCAGTAACAGGGGGGAAGCTTTCTTT.

This chain uses TRBV19 with TRBJ1-5; D not resolved. V lost 5 bases and J 2 bases, leaving 7 bases between the germline ends. The germline V gene encodes CDR1 LNHDA and CDR2 SQIVND (reference sequence). The CDR3 spans 13 residues. CDR3 residues: CASSSQGNQPQHF. The CDR3 DNA follows: TGTGCCAGTAGTTCCCAGGGCAATCAGCCCCAGCATTTT.